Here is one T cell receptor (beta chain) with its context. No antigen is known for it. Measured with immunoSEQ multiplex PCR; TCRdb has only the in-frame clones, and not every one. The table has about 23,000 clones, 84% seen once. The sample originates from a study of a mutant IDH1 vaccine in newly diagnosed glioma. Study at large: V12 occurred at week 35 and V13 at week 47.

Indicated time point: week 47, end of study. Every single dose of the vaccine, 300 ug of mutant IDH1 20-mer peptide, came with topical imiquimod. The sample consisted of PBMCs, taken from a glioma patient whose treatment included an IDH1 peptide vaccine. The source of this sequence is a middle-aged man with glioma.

The DNA for the CDR3 is TGTGCCAGCTCACCACAGGAGCCTTTAAGTGGGGCCAACGTCCTGACTTTC. This codes for CASSPQEPLSGANVLTF. The chain links TRBV18 to TRBJ2-6, with no clear D. Trimming removed 1 base at V and 3 bases at J, with 13 bases between. Germline lookup yields CDR1 KGHSH and CDR2 LQKENI. CDR3 size: 17 residues.